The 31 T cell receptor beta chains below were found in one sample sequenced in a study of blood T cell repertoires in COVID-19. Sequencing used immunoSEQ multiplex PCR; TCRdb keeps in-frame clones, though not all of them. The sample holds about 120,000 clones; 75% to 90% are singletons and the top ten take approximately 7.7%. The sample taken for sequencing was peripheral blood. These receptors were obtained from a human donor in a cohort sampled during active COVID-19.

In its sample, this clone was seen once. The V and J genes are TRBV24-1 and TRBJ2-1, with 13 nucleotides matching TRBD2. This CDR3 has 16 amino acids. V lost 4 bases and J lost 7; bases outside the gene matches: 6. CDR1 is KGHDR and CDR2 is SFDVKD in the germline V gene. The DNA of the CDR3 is TGTGCCACCAGTGACCGACTAGCGGGAGGTGGTAATGAGCAGTTCTTC. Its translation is CATSDRLAGGGNEQFF.

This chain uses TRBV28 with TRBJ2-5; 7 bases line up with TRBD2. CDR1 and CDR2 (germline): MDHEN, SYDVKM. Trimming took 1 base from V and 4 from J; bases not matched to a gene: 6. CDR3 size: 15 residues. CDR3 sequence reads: CASSLYAGATETQYF. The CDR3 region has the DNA TGTGCCAGCAGTTTATACGCGGGAGCGACAGAGACCCAGTACTTC.

This CDR3 reads CASSETGATQETQYF. In DNA form, the CDR3 reads TGCGCCAGCAGCGAAACAGGGGCCACTCAAGAGACCCAGTACTTC. V and J are TRBV5-1 and TRBJ2-5, with 7 bases identical to TRBD1. This CDR3 has 15 residues. Trimming took 4 bases from V and 2 from J; bases not matched to a gene: 8. Looked up from germline, CDR1 is SGHRS and CDR2 is YFSETQ.

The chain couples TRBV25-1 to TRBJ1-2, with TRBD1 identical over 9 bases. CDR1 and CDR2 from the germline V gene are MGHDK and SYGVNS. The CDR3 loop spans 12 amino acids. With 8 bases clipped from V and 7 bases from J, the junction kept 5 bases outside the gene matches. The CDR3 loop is CASRTGGSGYTF. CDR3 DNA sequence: TGTGCCAGCCGCACAGGGGGCTCTGGCTACACCTTC.

The CDR3 DNA follows: TGTGCCAGCAGCTTGACTAGCGCTTACAATGAGCAGTTCTTC. It codes for CASSLTSAYNEQFF. V is TRBV5-4 and J is TRBJ2-1; the match to TRBD2 covers 7 bases. CDR3 length: 14 residues. Germline V lookup: CDR1 SGHNT, CDR2 YYREEE (reference sequence). The J segment lost 4 bases and the V segment lost 1 base, leaving 2 bases of the junction unmatched.

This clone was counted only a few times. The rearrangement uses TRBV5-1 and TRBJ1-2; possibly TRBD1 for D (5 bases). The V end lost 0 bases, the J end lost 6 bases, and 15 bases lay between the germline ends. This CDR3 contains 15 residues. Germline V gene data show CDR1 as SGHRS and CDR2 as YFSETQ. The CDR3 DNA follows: TGCGCCAGCAGCTTGGCTGGCCAGGGAGGAAATGGCTACACCTTC. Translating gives CASSLAGQGGNGYTF.

CDR3 region: CASRPAGTTYEQYF. The CDR3 nucleotides read TGTGCCAGCAGACCGGCCGGGACTACCTACGAGCAGTACTTC. The V call is TRBV6-5, the J call TRBJ2-7; 7 bases line up with TRBD2. Germline CDR1 and CDR2: MNHEY and SVGAGI. CDR3 length: 14 residues. Germline trimming cut 6 bases from V and 2 bases from J; bases unmatched to any gene: 7.

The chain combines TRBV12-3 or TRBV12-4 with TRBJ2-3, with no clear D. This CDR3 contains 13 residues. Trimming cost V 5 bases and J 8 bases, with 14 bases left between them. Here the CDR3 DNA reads TGTGCCAGCAGTCCTCTGTATCACGGTACGCAGTATTTT. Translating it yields CASSPLYHGTQYF.

CDR3 nucleotide sequence: TGTGCCAGCAGCTTTGTGACAAAAGACTACGAGCAGTACTTC. It codes for CASSFVTKDYEQYF. The chain combines TRBV7-2 with TRBJ2-7; unclear D gene. The CDR3 consists of 14 residues. Germline-derived CDR1 and CDR2 are SGHTA and FQGNSA. V gave up 3 bases and J gave up 3 bases, with 12 bases separating them.

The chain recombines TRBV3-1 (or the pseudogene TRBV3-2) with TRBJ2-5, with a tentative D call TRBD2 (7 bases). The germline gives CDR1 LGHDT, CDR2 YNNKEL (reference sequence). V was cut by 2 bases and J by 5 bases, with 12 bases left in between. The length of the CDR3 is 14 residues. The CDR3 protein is CASSQRGALETQYF. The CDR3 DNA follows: TGTGCCAGCAGCCAACGGGGGGCCCTGGAGACCCAGTACTTC.

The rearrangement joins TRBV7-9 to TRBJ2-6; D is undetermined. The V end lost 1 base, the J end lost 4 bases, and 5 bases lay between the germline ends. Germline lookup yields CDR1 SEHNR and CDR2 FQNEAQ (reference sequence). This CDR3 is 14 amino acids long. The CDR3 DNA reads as TGTGCCAGCAGCTTAGATGAGGGGGCCAACGTCCTGACTTTC. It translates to CASSLDEGANVLTF.

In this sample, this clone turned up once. CDR3 sequence (DNA): TGTGCCAGCAGTTCCCTAGCGGGAGCGATCAATGAGCAGTTCTTC. Translation gives CASSSLAGAINEQFF. The rearrangement links TRBV27 to TRBJ2-1, with 10 bases matching TRBD2. Germline V CDR1 and CDR2: MNHEY, SMNVEV (reference sequence). This CDR3 is built from 15 residues. With 4 bases clipped from V and 6 bases from J, the junction kept 6 bases outside the gene matches.

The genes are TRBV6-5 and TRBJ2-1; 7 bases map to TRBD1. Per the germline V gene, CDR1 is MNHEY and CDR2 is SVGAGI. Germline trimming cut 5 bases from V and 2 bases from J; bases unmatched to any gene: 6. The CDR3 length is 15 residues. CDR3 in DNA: TGTGCCAGCAGTAGGCCGGGACAGCCCTACAATGAGCAGTTCTTC. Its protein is CASSRPGQPYNEQFF.

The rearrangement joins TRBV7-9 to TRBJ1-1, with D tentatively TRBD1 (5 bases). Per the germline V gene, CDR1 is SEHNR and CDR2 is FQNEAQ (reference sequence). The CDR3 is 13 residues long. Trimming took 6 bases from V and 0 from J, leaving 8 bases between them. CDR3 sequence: CASSPRVNTEAFF. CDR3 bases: TGTGCCAGCAGTCCCAGGGTGAACACTGAAGCTTTCTTT.

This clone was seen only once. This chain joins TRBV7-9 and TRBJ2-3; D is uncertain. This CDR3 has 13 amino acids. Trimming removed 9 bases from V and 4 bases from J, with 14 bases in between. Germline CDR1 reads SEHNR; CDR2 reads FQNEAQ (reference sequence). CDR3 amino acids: CASSLLPPDTQYF. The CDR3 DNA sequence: TGTGCCAGTAGTTTACTCCCCCCAGATACGCAGTATTTT.

The CDR3 reads CASSQVGQGNYGYTF. The CDR3 nucleotides are TGCGCCAGCAGCCAAGTCGGACAGGGGAACTATGGCTACACCTTC. The chain is built from TRBV4-1 and TRBJ1-2, with TRBD1 matching 9 bases. The CDR3 runs 15 residues. CDR1 and CDR2 (germline): MGHRA, YSYEKL. The V gene end was trimmed by 1 base and the J gene end by 2 bases; junction bases not matched to a gene: 2.

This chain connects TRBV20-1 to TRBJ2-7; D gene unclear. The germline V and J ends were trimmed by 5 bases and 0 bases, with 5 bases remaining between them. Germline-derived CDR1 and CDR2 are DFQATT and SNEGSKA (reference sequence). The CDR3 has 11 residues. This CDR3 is CSAGSSYEQYF. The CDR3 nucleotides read TGCAGTGCTGGCAGCTCCTACGAGCAGTACTTC.

CDR3 sequence reads: CASSRPGFPYNEQFF. The CDR3 nucleotides are TGTGCCAGCAGCCGTCCCGGGTTCCCTTACAATGAGCAGTTCTTC. V gene TRBV6-5 combines with J gene TRBJ2-1; unclear D gene. This CDR3 comprises 15 residues. V gave up 6 bases and J gave up 4 bases, with 16 bases separating them. CDR1 and CDR2 (germline): MNHEY, SVGAGI.

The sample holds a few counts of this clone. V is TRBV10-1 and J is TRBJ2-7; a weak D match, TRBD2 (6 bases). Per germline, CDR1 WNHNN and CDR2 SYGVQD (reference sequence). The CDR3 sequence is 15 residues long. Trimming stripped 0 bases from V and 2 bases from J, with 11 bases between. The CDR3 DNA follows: TGCGCCAGCAGTGAGTCGGGCGGGACGCCCTACGAGCAGTACTTC. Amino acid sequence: CASSESGGTPYEQYF.

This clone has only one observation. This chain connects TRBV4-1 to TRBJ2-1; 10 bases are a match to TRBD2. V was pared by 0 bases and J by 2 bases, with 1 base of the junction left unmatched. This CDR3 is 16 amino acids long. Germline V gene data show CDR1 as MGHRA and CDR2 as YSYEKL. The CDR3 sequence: CASSQEGLAAYNEQFF. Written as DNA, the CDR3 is TGCGCCAGCAGCCAAGAAGGACTAGCGGCCTACAATGAGCAGTTCTTC.

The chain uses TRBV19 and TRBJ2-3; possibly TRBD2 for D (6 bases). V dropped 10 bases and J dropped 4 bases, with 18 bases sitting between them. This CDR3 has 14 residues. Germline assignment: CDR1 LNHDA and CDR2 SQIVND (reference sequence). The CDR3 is CATLAQGGADTQYF. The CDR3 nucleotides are TGTGCCACCTTAGCTCAGGGCGGGGCAGATACGCAGTATTTT. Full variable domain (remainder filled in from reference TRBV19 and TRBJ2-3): DGGITQSPKYLFRKEGQNVTLSCEQNLNHDAMYWYRQDPGQGLRLIYYSQIVNDFQKGDIAEGYSVSREKKESFPLTVTSAQKNPTAFYLCATLAQGGADTQYFGPGTRLTVL.

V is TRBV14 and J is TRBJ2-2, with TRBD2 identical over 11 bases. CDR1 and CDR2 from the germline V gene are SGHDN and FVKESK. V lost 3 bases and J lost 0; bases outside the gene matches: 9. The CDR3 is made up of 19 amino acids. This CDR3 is CASSHSGRAIRTNTGELFF. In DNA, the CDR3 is TGTGCCAGCAGCCATAGCGGGAGGGCCATAAGGACGAACACCGGGGAGCTGTTTTTT. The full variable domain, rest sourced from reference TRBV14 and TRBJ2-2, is EAGVTQFPSHSVIEKGQTVTLRCDPISGHDNLYWYRRVMGKEIKFLLHFVKESKQDESGMPNNRFLAERTGGTYSTLKVQPAELEDSGVYFCASSHSGRAIRTNTGELFFGEGSRLTVL.

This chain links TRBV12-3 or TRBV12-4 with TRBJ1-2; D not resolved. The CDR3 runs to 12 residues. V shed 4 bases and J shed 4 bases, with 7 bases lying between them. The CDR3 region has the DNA TGTGCCAGCAGTTCGCAGTTCTATGGCTACACCTTC. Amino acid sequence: CASSSQFYGYTF.

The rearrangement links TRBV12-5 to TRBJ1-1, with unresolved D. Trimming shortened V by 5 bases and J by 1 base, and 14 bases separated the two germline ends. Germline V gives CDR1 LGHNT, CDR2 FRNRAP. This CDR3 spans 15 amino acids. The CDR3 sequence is CASGQGDYANTEAFF. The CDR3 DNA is TGTGCTAGTGGTCAAGGAGATTATGCGAACACTGAAGCTTTCTTT.

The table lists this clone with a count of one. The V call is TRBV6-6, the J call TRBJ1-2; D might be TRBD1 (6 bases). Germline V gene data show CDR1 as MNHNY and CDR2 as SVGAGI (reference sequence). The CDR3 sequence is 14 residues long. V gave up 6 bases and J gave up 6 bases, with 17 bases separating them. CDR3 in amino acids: CASSPMAGVHGYTF. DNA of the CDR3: TGTGCCAGCAGCCCCATGGCAGGGGTTCATGGCTACACCTTC.

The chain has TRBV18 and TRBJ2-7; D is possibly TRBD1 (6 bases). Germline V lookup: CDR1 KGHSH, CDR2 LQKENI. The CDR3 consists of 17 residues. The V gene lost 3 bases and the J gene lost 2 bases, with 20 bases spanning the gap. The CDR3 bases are TGTGCCAGCTCACCGCTAACAGGGCATACTTTTCCCTACGAGCAGTACTTC. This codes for CASSPLTGHTFPYEQYF.

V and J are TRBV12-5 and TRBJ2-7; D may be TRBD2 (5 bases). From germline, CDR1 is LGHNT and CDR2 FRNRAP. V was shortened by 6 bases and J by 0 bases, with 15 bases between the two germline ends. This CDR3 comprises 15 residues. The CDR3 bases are TGTGCTAGTGGGCCGTCGGGGTTTAACTCCTACGAGCAGTACTTC. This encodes CASGPSGFNSYEQYF.

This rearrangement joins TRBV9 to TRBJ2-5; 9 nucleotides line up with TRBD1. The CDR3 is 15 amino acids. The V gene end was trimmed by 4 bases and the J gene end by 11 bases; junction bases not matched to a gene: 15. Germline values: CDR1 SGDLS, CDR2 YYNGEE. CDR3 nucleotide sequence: TGTGCCAGCAGCTCCGGTGGACAGGGGCAGGGCCCTCAGTACTTC. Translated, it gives CASSSGGQGQGPQYF.

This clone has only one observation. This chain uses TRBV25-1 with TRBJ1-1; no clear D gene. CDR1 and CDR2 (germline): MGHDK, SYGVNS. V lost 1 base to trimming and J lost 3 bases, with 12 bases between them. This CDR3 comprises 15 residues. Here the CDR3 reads CASSESGSGDTEAFF. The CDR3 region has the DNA TGTGCCAGCAGTGAATCGGGCAGCGGGGACACTGAAGCTTTCTTT.

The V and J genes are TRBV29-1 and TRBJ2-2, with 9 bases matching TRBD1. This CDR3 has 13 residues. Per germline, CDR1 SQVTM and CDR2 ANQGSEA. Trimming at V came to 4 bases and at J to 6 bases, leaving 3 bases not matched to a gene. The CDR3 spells CSVAGTGSGELFF. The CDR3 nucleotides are TGCAGCGTTGCCGGGACAGGGTCCGGGGAGCTGTTTTTT.

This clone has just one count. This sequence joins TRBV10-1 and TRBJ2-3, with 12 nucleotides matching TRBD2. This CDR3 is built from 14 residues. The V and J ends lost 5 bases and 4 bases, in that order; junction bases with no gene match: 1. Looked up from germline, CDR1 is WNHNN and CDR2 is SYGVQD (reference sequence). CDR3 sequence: CASSPSGGADTQYF. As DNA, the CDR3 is TGCGCCAGCAGTCCTAGCGGGGGGGCAGATACGCAGTATTTT.